This TCR beta chain came from a study of control samples from healthy donors and cancer patients. A few counts support this clone. TCRdb's table, derived via immunoSEQ multiplex PCR, lists solely in-frame clones and lacks some. This table has over 100,000 clones, roughly 92% appearing once. This sequence was found in a man aged 18 to 30 in good health. The material sequenced was blood.

This CDR3 is CASSGEVSGYTF. In DNA form, the CDR3 reads TGTGCCAGCAGTGGGGAGGTCAGTGGCTACACCTTC. V gene TRBV2 combines with J gene TRBJ1-2; unclear D gene. CDR3 length: 12 amino acids. V was pared by 4 bases and J by 7 bases, with 10 bases between. Germline lookup yields CDR1 SNHLY and CDR2 FYNNEI.